Described below is a single T cell receptor (beta chain) sequence and its context. The antigen remains unidentified. This sample is drawn from a study of T cell responses to AZD1222 COVID-19 vaccine. CDR1 and CDR2 from the germline V gene are SGDLS and YYNGEE. This CDR3 has 13 residues. Trimming pared 2 bases from V and 7 bases from J, leaving 9 bases between. The study, taken as a whole, reports: The donors showed a predominance of white British ancestry and of females, with possible underestimation of clonal diversity.

Only in-frame clones appear in the TCRdb table, and some are missing; sequencing was by immunoSEQ multiplex PCR. The sample carries tens of thousands of clones, around four fifths recorded once. This TCR came from an adult in good health. V and J are TRBV9 and TRBJ1-4, with D tentatively TRBD1 (5 bases). The sequencing here drew on peripheral blood, taken on day 0 of MenACWY control vaccination. CDR3 sequence (DNA): TGTGCCAGCAGCGTCAGCGGGGGTGAAAAACTGTTTTTT. Translating gives CASSVSGGEKLFF.